What follows are 12 T cell receptor beta chains derived from one specimen sequenced in a study of immune heterogeneity within non-small cell lung tumors. With roughly 600 ng used per sample, the template was genomic DNA from bulk tumor. During surgery, several far-apart biopsies were obtained from every primary tumor. It was patients with untreated, newly diagnosed non-small cell lung cancer who underwent curative surgery. Multiplex PCR with 32 V and 13 J primers amplified TCR beta CDR3. TCRdb fed the multiplex PCR reads into MiXCR, producing one record per CDR3 protein. Of about 3,000 distinct CDR3 sequences listed, roughly half are singletons. Material for sequencing was lung tumor tissue. These TCRs come from a man in his 70s with non-small cell lung cancer.

This chain connects TRBV6-1 to TRBJ2-3; 8 nucleotides align to TRBD2. The CDR3 length is 17 residues. Germline V gives CDR1 MNHNS, CDR2 SASEGT. The V gene end was trimmed by 2 bases and the J gene end by 6 bases; junction bases not matched to a gene: 13. The CDR3 region is CASSEPHGTRGDDTQYF. In DNA form, the CDR3 reads TGTGCCAGCAGTGAACCCCACGGGACTAGGGGAGACGATACGCAGTATTTT.

This clonotype has just one count. This rearrangement joins TRBV27 to TRBJ2-7, with TRBD2 identical over 10 bases. With 8 bases clipped from V and 4 bases from J, the junction kept 8 bases outside the gene matches. CDR1 and CDR2 from the germline V gene are MNHEY and SMNVEV (reference sequence). The CDR3 spans 14 residues. CDR3 loop: CASSDRTSGYEQYF. CDR3 in DNA: TGTGCCAGCTCTGATAGGACTAGCGGATACGAGCAGTACTTC.

Here the CDR3 reads CASSLSGLRTDTQYF. DNA for the CDR3: TGTGCCAGCAGCCTTAGCGGTCTACGAACAGATACGCAGTATTTT. The gene calls are TRBV27 and TRBJ2-3; TRBD2 is a possible D gene (6 bases). Germline CDR1 and CDR2: MNHEY and SMNVEV (reference sequence). V lost 6 bases to trimming and J lost 3 bases, with 16 bases between them. CDR3 length: 15 residues.

By sample fraction, this clonotype is large. The rearrangement links TRBV7-2 to TRBJ1-2; the D gene is possibly TRBD1 (5 bases). Trimming cost V 1 base and J 5 bases, with 20 bases left between them. The CDR3 runs 17 residues. Germline CDR1 is SGHTA and CDR2 is FQGNSA. This CDR3 is CASSLDRQATPGYGYTF. The CDR3 bases are TGTGCCAGCAGCTTAGACAGGCAGGCGACCCCGGGGTATGGCTACACCTTC.

This clonotype was counted a few times. The chain joins TRBV18 to TRBJ1-4, with a weak D call TRBD1 (6 bases). V shed 3 bases and J shed 10 bases, with 9 bases lying between them. The germline V gene encodes CDR1 KGHSH and CDR2 LQKENI. The CDR3 length is 12 residues. The CDR3 region is CASSPDRTKLFF. As DNA, the CDR3 is TGTGCCAGCTCACCTGACAGGACAAAACTGTTTTTT.

This clonotype was observed a handful of times. The chain carries TRBV2 and TRBJ2-1; no reliable D call. The CDR3 is made up of 14 amino acids. Germline CDR1 and CDR2: SNHLY and FYNNEI. V shed 5 bases and J shed 3 bases, with 11 bases lying between them. The DNA for the CDR3 is TGTGCCAGCAGTCCCGAGGCGGTCTACAATGAGCAGTTCTTC. Its translation is CASSPEAVYNEQFF. The full variable domain, with the rest looked up from reference TRBV2 and TRBJ2-1, is EPEVTQTPSHQVTQMGQEVILRCVPISNHLYFYWYRQILGQKVEFLVSFYNNEISEKSEIFDDQFSVERPDGSNFTLKIRSTKLEDSAMYFCASSPEAVYNEQFFGPGTRLTVL.

This clonotype was detected only a few times. V is TRBV28 and J is TRBJ1-4, with 7 bases fitting TRBD1. Germline trimming cut 8 bases from V and 8 bases from J; bases unmatched to any gene: 8. The germline V gene has CDR1 MDHEN and CDR2 SYDVKM. The CDR3 loop spans 13 amino acids. The CDR3 DNA is TGTGCCAGCTGGCGGCAGGGGGAGGAAAAACTGTTTTTT. It encodes CASWRQGEEKLFF.

By sample fraction, this clonotype is large. This CDR3 reads CASSETGQNGYTF. The DNA for the CDR3 is TGTGCCAGCAGTGAAACGGGACAGAATGGCTACACCTTC. This rearrangement joins TRBV6-1 to TRBJ1-2; 7 bases agree with TRBD1. Germline CDR1 and CDR2: MNHNS and SASEGT. The CDR3 is 13 amino acids. V shed 2 bases, J shed 6 bases, and the junction held 3 bases outside the gene matches.

This clonotype was detected only a few times. The chain uses TRBV19 and TRBJ2-7; tentatively, D is TRBD2 (6 bases). V was clipped by 5 bases and J by 6 bases, with 14 bases between them. CDR1 is LNHDA, CDR2 SQIVND, per germline (reference sequence). The CDR3 length is 13 residues. The CDR3 DNA reads TGTGCCAGTAGTTCCTACCCGGGAGTCGAGCAGTACTTC. This sequence encodes CASSSYPGVEQYF.

This chain joins TRBV20-1 and TRBJ2-7; D might be TRBD2 (6 bases). This CDR3 comprises 14 residues. V lost 0 bases to trimming and J lost 2 bases, with 11 bases between them. Germline CDR1 DFQATT, CDR2 SNEGSKA (reference sequence). The CDR3 sequence: CSARDHGGTYEQYF. The CDR3 DNA sequence: TGCAGTGCTAGAGATCATGGCGGGACCTACGAGCAGTACTTC.

This CDR3 reads CASSSTGVNYEQYF. The DNA for the CDR3 is TGTGCCAGCAGTTCGACAGGGGTTAACTACGAGCAGTACTTC. The V gene is TRBV27, the J gene TRBJ2-7, with 8 bases that match TRBD1. This CDR3 spans 14 amino acids. Germline assignment: CDR1 MNHEY and CDR2 SMNVEV (reference sequence). Germline trimming cut 4 bases from V and 3 bases from J; bases unmatched to any gene: 5.

The sample holds a few counts of this clonotype. This rearrangement joins TRBV7-6 to TRBJ2-2, with no clear D. V dropped 4 bases and J dropped 5 bases, with 11 bases sitting between them. Germline assignment: CDR1 SGHVS and CDR2 FNYEAQ. The CDR3 loop spans 14 amino acids. The CDR3, as DNA: TGTGCCAGCAGCTCGTTACTGGGTACCGGGGAGCTGTTTTTT. This codes for CASSSLLGTGELFF.